This T cell receptor (beta chain) was recorded in a study of human T cells and chemical hapten exposure. Study summary: There were per-sample TCR yield variations, arising mainly from small pooled library volume differences. Study-wide results and caveats: The formation of large CDR3 similarity clusters by expanded TCRs significantly exceeded that of controls.

TCRdb re-analysed the RACE reads in MiXCR, keeping a single row per CDR3 protein. The table lists about 120,000 distinct CDR3 sequences, approximately 13% of them singletons. This clonotype showed up just a few times. Its antigen is not known. Sample time point: patch test 1, 2 weeks after DPC sensitization. The treatment here: therapeutic diphenylcyclopropenone sensitization with weekly scalp DPC. V was cut by 5 bases and J by 7 bases, with 17 bases left in between. The CDR3 is 15 amino acids. Germline loops: CDR1 SGHAT, CDR2 FQNNGV. The chain joins TRBV11-2 to TRBJ2-2; maybe TRBD1 (6 bases). Sample: whole blood, taken in connection with sensitization to the hapten diphenylcyclopropenone (DPC). The source of this sequence is a man aged 18 to 30 with alopecia areata. Some clones in this sample may be carry-over from other donors' samples. For the CDR3, the DNA is TGTGCCAGCAGCATAAACACGGGGACAATCGGGGAGCTGTTTTTT. Translation: CASSINTGTIGELFF.